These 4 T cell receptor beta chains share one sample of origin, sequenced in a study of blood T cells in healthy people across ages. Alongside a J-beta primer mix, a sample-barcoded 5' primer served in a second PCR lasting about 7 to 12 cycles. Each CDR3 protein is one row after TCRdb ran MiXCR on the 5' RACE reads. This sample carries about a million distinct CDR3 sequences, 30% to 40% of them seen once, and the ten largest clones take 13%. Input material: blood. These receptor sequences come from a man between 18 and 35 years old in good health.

The CDR3 loop is CSAREHRRGGQLEFYNEQYF. Written as DNA, the CDR3 is TGCAGTGCTAGAGAACATCGGCGCGGGGGCCAGTTAGAGTTCTACAATGAGCAGTACTTC. The rearrangement links TRBV20-1 to TRBJ2-7; tentative D call: TRBD2 (7 bases). Germline CDR1 and CDR2: DFQATT and SNEGSKA (reference sequence). Trimming took off 0 bases at V and 7 bases at J, with 34 bases between the two ends. The CDR3 is 20 residues long.

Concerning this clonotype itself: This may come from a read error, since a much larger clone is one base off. CDR3 bases: TGCGCCAGCAGCTTGGTCGGACAGGAGCAAGAGACCCAGTTCTTC. This translates into CASSLVGQEQETQFF. The chain recombines TRBV5-1 with TRBJ2-1; the match to TRBD1 covers 7 bases. Unmatched junction bases numbered 13, after V lost 0 bases and J lost 13 bases. The CDR3 is 15 amino acids. The V gene's germline CDR1 is SGHRS and CDR2 YFSETQ.

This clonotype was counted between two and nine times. The CDR3 DNA reads TGTGCCAGCAGCCAAGCGGCCACTCTAGCCAAAAACATTCAGTACTTC. This encodes CASSQAATLAKNIQYF. J is TRBJ2-4 and V is TRBV3-1; D is undetermined. Germline V CDR1 and CDR2: LGHDT, YNNKEL (reference sequence). Trimming shortened V by 1 base and J by 0 bases, and 10 bases separated the two germline ends. The CDR3 runs 16 residues.

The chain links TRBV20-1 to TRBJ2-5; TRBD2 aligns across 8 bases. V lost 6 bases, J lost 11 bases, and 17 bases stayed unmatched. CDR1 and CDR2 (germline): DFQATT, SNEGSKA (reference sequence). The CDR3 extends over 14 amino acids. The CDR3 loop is CSALGKAGDDEQYF. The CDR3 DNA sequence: TGCAGTGCCCTTGGGAAAGCGGGGGATGATGAGCAGTACTTC.